This T cell receptor (beta chain) is from a study of blood T cell repertoires in COVID-19. Study as a whole: Sites in the United States, Italy and Spain provided acute and convalescent COVID-19 samples. PBMCs, B-cell-depleted T cells, or T cells were the source of the cDNA or gDNA that made up the material.

Enrolled during active infection, Seattle patients were then followed longitudinally. Original methodology: Amplification of reference gene primers was used by the study to estimate nucleated cell counts. Profiling relied on immunoSEQ multiplex PCR, and the TCRdb table lists in-frame clones only, not all of them. The D gene and trimming were derived from the DNA, and the V and J assignments and clone size from that table. The sample holds about 180,000 clones; under 85% are singletons and the top ten take 6% to 8.5%. The CDR3 sequence is 15 residues long. V gave up 0 bases and J gave up 7 bases, with 13 bases separating them. Looked up from germline, CDR1 is LGHNA and CDR2 is YSLEER.

The material sequenced was peripheral blood. The chain combines TRBV4-3 with TRBJ2-1; D may be TRBD1 (5 bases). This TCR came from a woman in her 70s with COVID-19, enrolled during active disease. This CDR3 is CASSQEGQPENEQFF. The CDR3 region has the DNA TGCGCCAGCAGCCAAGAGGGGCAGCCCGAAAATGAGCAGTTCTTC.